The 15 T cell receptor beta chains in this list originate from one sample, sequenced in a study of shared clonotypes between healthy human individuals. Sequencing was performed with immunoSEQ multiplex PCR; in TCRdb, only in-frame clones are kept and a portion is missing. The sample consists of 2 million to 2.5 million clones, approximately 95% of them appearing once. Input material: naive CD4+ T cells sorted from blood. The subset is: CD45RA+ positively selected. The receptors were sampled from a young man in good health.

The CDR3 is CSAGERTRQETQYF. The CDR3 DNA is TGCAGCGCCGGGGAGCGGACTCGCCAAGAGACCCAGTACTTC. This chain uses TRBV29-1 with TRBJ2-5; a weak D match, TRBD2 (5 bases). V lost 7 bases and J lost 1, with 16 bases in between. Germline-derived CDR1 and CDR2 are SQVTM and ANQGSEA. CDR3 length: 14 amino acids. Using reference TRBV29-1 and TRBJ2-5 for the parts outside the CDR3, the full variable domain is SAVISQKPSRDICQRGTSLTIQCQVDSQVTMMFWYRQQPGQSLTLIATANQGSEATYESGFVIDKFPISRPNLTFSTLTVSNMSPEDSSIYLCSAGERTRQETQYFGPGTRLLVL.

The chain joins TRBV2 to TRBJ1-4; 9 bases agree with TRBD1. The germline V gene encodes CDR1 SNHLY and CDR2 FYNNEI. After removal of 7 bases from V and 2 bases from J, the junction contained 5 bases not matched to a gene. This CDR3 comprises 15 residues. CDR3 coding DNA: TGTGCCAGCAAGGGACAGGGCGGGACTAATGAAAAACTGTTTTTT. This gives the protein CASKGQGGTNEKLFF. The complete variable domain, with remaining parts taken from reference TRBV2 and TRBJ1-4, reads EPEVTQTPSHQVTQMGQEVILRCVPISNHLYFYWYRQILGQKVEFLVSFYNNEISEKSEIFDDQFSVERPDGSNFTLKIRSTKLEDSAMYFCASKGQGGTNEKLFFGSGTQLSVL.

The V call is TRBV2, the J call TRBJ2-5, with 11 bases identical to TRBD2. CDR3 size: 16 residues. V was pared by 4 bases and J by 5 bases, with 9 bases of the junction left unmatched. CDR1 is SNHLY and CDR2 is FYNNEI in the germline V gene. The DNA for the CDR3 is TGTGCCAGCAGTGGCATTAGCGGGGGGGCCTGGGAGACCCAGTACTTC. Translating it yields CASSGISGGAWETQYF.

This chain connects TRBV5-1 to TRBJ2-7; 8 bases map to TRBD1. V lost 2 bases, J lost 3 bases, and 7 bases stayed unmatched. Germline CDR1 reads SGHRS; CDR2 reads YFSETQ. The CDR3 has 15 amino acids. Here the CDR3 reads CASSFLGQGHYEQYF. In DNA form, the CDR3 reads TGCGCCAGCAGCTTCCTCGGACAGGGCCACTACGAGCAGTACTTC.

The V and J genes are TRBV9 and TRBJ2-3; D tentatively reads TRBD1 or TRBD2 (5 bases each). Trimming removed 4 bases from V and 2 bases from J, with 17 bases in between. The CDR3 sequence is 16 residues long. From germline, CDR1 is SGDLS and CDR2 YYNGEE. The CDR3 here is CASSTGPGGTTDTQYF. In nucleotides, the CDR3 is TGTGCCAGCAGCACGGGACCCGGTGGGACCACAGATACGCAGTATTTT.

V and J are TRBV11-1 and TRBJ1-6; 7 positions match TRBD1. Trimming removed 5 bases from V and 10 bases from J; junction bases left unmatched: 5. Germline CDR1 reads SGHAT; CDR2 reads FQDESV (reference sequence). This CDR3 has 13 residues. CDR3 residues: CASSPDRASPLHF. The DNA for the CDR3 is TGTGCCAGCAGCCCAGACAGGGCATCACCCCTCCACTTT.

On this clone itself: Different DNA sequences within this sample yield the same CDR3. The rearrangement uses TRBV5-1 and TRBJ1-3; 7 nucleotides align to TRBD1. Looked up from germline, CDR1 is SGHRS and CDR2 is YFSETQ. J gave up 4 bases and V 0 bases, and 1 base lay outside the gene matches. This CDR3 spans 14 amino acids. In DNA, the CDR3 is TGCGCCAGCAGCTTGGCGACAGGGGGAAACACCATATATTTT. Translating gives CASSLATGGNTIYF.

The gene calls are TRBV18 and TRBJ1-4; TRBD1 matches at 8 bases. The V gene's germline CDR1 is KGHSH and CDR2 LQKENI. Trimming removed 1 base from V and 3 bases from J; junction bases left unmatched: 13. This CDR3 has 19 residues. CDR3 in amino acids: CASSPLEGTGSSANEKLFF. CDR3 in DNA: TGTGCCAGCTCACCACTCGAGGGGACAGGCTCCAGTGCTAATGAAAAACTGTTTTTT.

The gene calls are TRBV12-5 and TRBJ2-2; TRBD1 or TRBD2 may be the D gene (5 bases each). V lost 7 bases to trimming and J lost 1 base, with 19 bases between them. The CDR3 is made up of 17 amino acids. Germline assignment: CDR1 LGHNT and CDR2 FRNRAP. CDR3 bases: TGTGCTAGTGCCCAATCCGCCGGGACGGAGAACACCGGGGAGCTGTTTTTT. Translation gives CASAQSAGTENTGELFF.

The gene calls are TRBV18 and TRBJ2-3; the D gene is possibly TRBD1 (6 bases). The V end was cut by 4 bases, the J end by 2 bases, with 13 bases between. The germline V gene encodes CDR1 KGHSH and CDR2 LQKENI. This CDR3 comprises 15 residues. This CDR3 is CASSQGQLFTDTQYF. CDR3 nucleotide sequence: TGTGCCAGCTCACAAGGACAGTTATTCACAGATACGCAGTATTTT.

The chain links TRBV7-2 to TRBJ2-7; 8 bases match TRBD1. Germline trimming cut 2 bases from V and 7 bases from J; bases unmatched to any gene: 13. Germline lookup yields CDR1 SGHTA and CDR2 FQGNSA. The CDR3 contains 16 residues. The CDR3 protein is CASSLPPTGAPFEQYF. The DNA for the CDR3 is TGTGCCAGCAGCTTACCCCCGACAGGGGCACCCTTTGAGCAGTACTTC.

The chain links TRBV5-4 to TRBJ2-2; D is uncertain. Germline V gene lookup returns CDR1 SGHNT and CDR2 YYREEE (reference sequence). Trimming took 0 bases from V and 3 from J, leaving 6 bases between them. The CDR3 consists of 14 residues. The CDR3 here is CASSLDYYTGELFF. Written as DNA, the CDR3 is TGTGCCAGCAGCTTGGACTACTACACCGGGGAGCTGTTTTTT.

CDR3 coding DNA: TGTGCCAGCAGTCCGGGGGGTAGGTCCTACGAGCAGTACTTC. The encoded protein is CASSPGGRSYEQYF. The chain links TRBV7-2 to TRBJ2-7; 7 bases line up with TRBD2. The CDR3 consists of 14 residues. The germline CDR1 and CDR2 sequences are SGHTA and FQGNSA. V trimming: 6 bases; J trimming: 1 base; junction bases outside the gene matches: 6.

About this clone: The same CDR3 can be traced to other DNA sequences in this sample. The chain uses TRBV28 and TRBJ2-7; 9 positions agree with TRBD1. The CDR3 contains 14 residues. Germline V lookup: CDR1 MDHEN, CDR2 SYDVKM. Trimming removed 6 bases from V and 0 bases from J; junction bases left unmatched: 3. The CDR3 is CASRGQGSSYEQYF. The CDR3 DNA follows: TGTGCCAGCAGAGGACAGGGGAGCTCCTACGAGCAGTACTTC. Based on the CDR3 plus reference TRBV28 and TRBJ2-7, the full variable domain is DVKVTQSSRYLVKRTGEKVFLECVQDMDHENMFWYRQDPGLGLRLIYFSYDVKMKEKGDIPEGYSVSREKKERFSLILESASTNQTSMYLCASRGQGSSYEQYFGPGTRLTVT.

The chain couples TRBV29-1 to TRBJ1-1; 7 nucleotides line up with TRBD1. This CDR3 spans 14 amino acids. The J segment lost 1 base and the V segment lost 4 bases, leaving 6 bases of the junction unmatched. The germline V gene encodes CDR1 SQVTM and CDR2 ANQGSEA. The CDR3 loop is CSVARGQTNTEAFF. CDR3 nucleotide sequence: TGCAGCGTTGCTAGGGGACAGACGAACACTGAAGCTTTCTTT.